The T cell receptor (beta chain) under discussion was sequenced for a study of blood T cell repertoires in COVID-19. Turning to the study itself: T cells, B-cell-depleted T cells, or PBMCs supplied cDNA or gDNA.

The CDR3 length is 15 residues. Trimming took 0 bases from V and 0 from J, leaving 6 bases between them. The germline gives CDR1 KGHDR, CDR2 SFDVKD. Per the original methods: Amplifying reference gene primers gave estimates of nucleated cell counts. The repertoire was sequenced with immunoSEQ multiplex PCR; TCRdb's copy has only in-frame clones and lacks some. V, J and clone size are those of that table, while D and trimming were read from the DNA. This table holds about 220,000 clones, 82% found once. The rearrangement joins TRBV24-1 to TRBJ2-3, with no clear D. This TCR was recovered from a woman in her 70s with COVID-19, enrolled during active disease. The sequenced material came from peripheral blood. The CDR3 sequence is CATSDLHQSTDTQYF. CDR3 DNA sequence: TGTGCCACCAGTGATTTGCATCAGAGCACAGATACGCAGTATTTT.